This note documents a single T cell receptor beta chain sequence. Its cognate antigen has yet to be identified. No base-level quality is on record; no much larger clone is a single base apart. Its CDR3 holds 16 amino acids, cysteine through phenylalanine. Only CDR3 DNA is held: 48 bases, read in frame from base 1. V drops 1 base and J drops 0 bases, leaving 10 bases in between. Per the germline V gene (reference sequence), SEHNR is the CDR1 and FQNEAQ is the CDR2. These data originate in a study of glioma-infiltrating T cells listed by TCRdb under 2016. Study-level background: Sequencing of TCR alpha- and beta-chain repertoires was performed on glioma tissue, on non-neoplastic brain tissue, and on matched peripheral blood mononuclear cells. To measure how far tissue and blood T-cell populations diverged, each tissue-infiltrating repertoire was compared against the peripheral blood repertoire of the same patient. Three low-grade glioma patients, under ten primary glioblastoma patients and three non-glioma patients contributing non-neoplastic brain tissue were included in the paired cohort. The paper's findings and limits, for the study overall: VJ-independent divergence between tissue and blood was below expectation in non-neoplastic patients but above expectation in all gliomas, especially low-grade gliomas. Very few CDR3 sequences were shared between tissue and blood, attributed to high CDR3 diversity and limited sampling. Group comparisons rested on small numbers: three non-neoplastic, three low-grade glioma and several glioblastoma patients.

TCR alpha and beta CDR3 regions were amplified with the iRepertoire nested amplicon-rescue multiplex PCR (arm-PCR) platform from RNA. One-step reverse transcription and amplification used about 85-400 ng of tissue mRNA or PBMC total RNA as input. Following bead purification, Illumina adapters were added by a secondary multiplex PCR, and libraries between 200 and 400 bp were gel-purified. Internal 6-nucleotide barcodes were carried by the libraries and were used for demultiplexing. Sequencing of libraries was performed on an Illumina MiSeq with 2x220 or 2x250 nucleotide paired-end reads. Per the authors' processing: Paired reads were merged using FLASH 1.2.11 and aligned with BWA-MEM to the GRCh37 human genome, and TRA and TRB reads were then extracted. For V and J assignment, an IMGT-derived reference of cassette sequences and CDR3 motifs that included pseudogenes was used. Three-frame translation of reads was performed, and productive CDR3s were defined as those with a C...FGXG motif and no stop codons. Unique combinations of V-J cassette pair and CDR3 amino acid sequence were defined as clonotypes. Reads were filtered by Hamming distance, thresholded by each sample's sequence error rate in mapped regions. TCRdb reworked the public reads: Q25 trimming with fastp, MiXCR clone assembly, productive beta chains retained. Rows with one shared CDR3 protein collapse into an entry with the most common genes and DNA. Here the V and J calls rest on TCRdb's processing, not on the authors' analysis. The sample records some 180,000 distinct CDR3 sequences, over 25% of which are singletons. 20% to 25% of the sample rests with the top ten.

The chain employs TRBV7-9 and TRBJ1-3; no D segment can be confidently identified. Sequencing was carried out using glioma tissue, nonneoplastic brain tissue, or PBMCs (not recorded which). The sequence was collected from a human donor with low-grade glioma or glioblastoma, undergoing nonglioma brain surgery, or in good health (not recorded which). The DNA sequence follows: TGTGCCAGCAGCTTAGATGCCGTGGGCTCTGGAAACACCATATATTTT. Its amino acids are CASSLDAVGSGNTIYF.